Shown below are 28 T cell receptor beta chains from a single sample sequenced in a study of T cell clones after liver transplantation. Generated by immunoSEQ multiplex PCR, the TCRdb table keeps only in-frame clones and is missing some. This table holds 77,000 or so clones, 80% found once. Here the sequenced sample was CD4+ T cells from blood, taken 12 months after liver transplant. The receptors shown here come from a human patient who received a liver transplant. Part of the T cells may come from the graft donor.

The rearrangement uses TRBV10-1 and TRBJ2-3; D remains ambiguous. Germline-derived CDR1 and CDR2 are WNHNN and SYGVQD (reference sequence). V lost 3 bases and J lost 4, with 11 bases in between. The CDR3 is 14 residues long. CDR3 in amino acids: CASSEGGDPDTQYF. As DNA, the CDR3 is TGCGCCAGCAGTGAAGGCGGAGACCCAGATACGCAGTATTTT.

The chain is built from TRBV25-1 and TRBJ2-5; D uncertain. Between the trimmed V and J ends, which lost 4 bases and 5 bases, there was a span of 14 bases. The germline CDR1 and CDR2 sequences are MGHDK and SYGVNS. The CDR3 spans 14 residues. Here the CDR3 DNA reads TGTGCCAGCAGTGTCTCCATCTCCCGGGAGACCCAGTACTTC. Its protein is CASSVSISRETQYF.

The count of this clone is one. J is TRBJ2-7 and V is TRBV20-1, with a weak D call TRBD1 (5 bases). Deletions cut 7 bases from V and 5 bases from J, with 12 bases between. Per the germline V gene, CDR1 is DFQATT and CDR2 is SNEGSKA (reference sequence). CDR3 length: 11 amino acids. For the CDR3, the DNA is TGCAGTGTACCCAGGGTCAACGAGCAGTACTTC. Protein sequence: CSVPRVNEQYF.

The chain uses TRBV9 and TRBJ1-4; D call uncertain. The CDR3 length is 11 residues. V was clipped by 3 bases and J by 6 bases, with 3 bases between them. Germline values: CDR1 SGDLS, CDR2 YYNGEE. In DNA, the CDR3 is TGTGCCAGCAGCGGAGATGAAAAACTGTTTTTT. Protein sequence: CASSGDEKLFF.

The chain uses TRBV5-4 and TRBJ2-7; 11 nucleotides match TRBD1. There are 15 residues in the CDR3. The V and J ends lost 4 bases and 4 bases, in that order; junction bases with no gene match: 7. Germline values: CDR1 SGHNT, CDR2 YYREEE (reference sequence). The CDR3 loop reads CASSTIGQGAYEQYF. DNA for the CDR3: TGTGCCAGCAGCACTATCGGACAGGGGGCTTACGAGCAGTACTTC. Full variable domain (rest looked up from reference TRBV5-4 and TRBJ2-7): ETGVTQSPTHLIKTRGQQVTLRCSSQSGHNTVSWYQQALGQGPQFIFQYYREEENGRGNFPPRFSGLQFPNYSSELNVNALELDDSALYLCASSTIGQGAYEQYFGPGTRLTVT.

The rearrangement links TRBV11-2 to TRBJ2-1, with D tentatively TRBD2 (5 bases). Trimming shortened V by 5 bases and J by 6 bases, and 14 bases separated the two germline ends. Germline V gene data show CDR1 as SGHAT and CDR2 as FQNNGV. This CDR3 is 14 amino acids long. In DNA form, the CDR3 reads TGTGCCAGCAGCCCCCCCCCTCTAGCCAATGAGCAGTTCTTC. The encoded protein is CASSPPPLANEQFF.

This chain links TRBV7-9 with TRBJ1-1, with D possibly being TRBD1 (6 bases). In germline, CDR1 is SEHNR, CDR2 FQNEAQ (reference sequence). V gave up 8 bases and J gave up 5 bases, with 21 bases separating them. CDR3 size: 15 residues. CDR3 sequence: CASGPTVGGGTEAFF. CDR3 nucleotide sequence: TGTGCCAGCGGTCCGACGGTAGGGGGAGGAACTGAAGCTTTCTTT.

This rearrangement joins TRBV2 to TRBJ2-7; no firm D call. CDR3 length equals 14 residues. Deletions cut 3 bases from V and 2 bases from J, with 11 bases between. The V gene's germline CDR1 is SNHLY and CDR2 FYNNEI. CDR3 residues: CASSEKTVPYEQYF. The CDR3 DNA reads as TGTGCCAGCAGTGAGAAGACGGTTCCCTACGAGCAGTACTTC.

The V and J genes are TRBV21-1 and TRBJ2-4; whether TRBD2, the table's D call, matches the DNA was not checked. TRBV21-1 is noted as a pseudogene. The CDR3 has 17 amino acids. In nucleotides, the CDR3 is TGTGCCAGCAGCAAAAATAGGCGGGACTCACTAGGAGACATTCAGTACTTC. It yields the protein CASSKNRRDSLGDIQYF.

The chain combines TRBV19 with TRBJ1-2, with D hard to call. V was trimmed by 5 bases and J by 3 bases, leaving 16 bases between them. Germline V gene sequence: CDR1 LNHDA, CDR2 SQIVND (reference sequence). This CDR3 comprises 15 residues. The DNA of the CDR3 is TGTGCCAGTAGTCGGCAGGTTAACGCGGACTATGGCTACACCTTC. Encoded protein: CASSRQVNADYGYTF.

The rearrangement uses TRBV2 and TRBJ1-1, with D possibly matching TRBD1 (5 bases). The CDR3 covers 15 residues. The germline CDR1 and CDR2 sequences are SNHLY and FYNNEI. Trimming left V 6 bases short and J 0 bases short, with 14 bases between. Here the CDR3 DNA reads TGTGCCAGCAGCCCTTTATCCAGGGTGAACACTGAAGCTTTCTTT. It codes for CASSPLSRVNTEAFF. Drawing the rest from reference TRBV2 and TRBJ1-1, the complete variable domain is EPEVTQTPSHQVTQMGQEVILRCVPISNHLYFYWYRQILGQKVEFLVSFYNNEISEKSEIFDDQFSVERPDGSNFTLKIRSTKLEDSAMYFCASSPLSRVNTEAFFGQGTRLTVV.

The chain recombines TRBV29-1 with TRBJ2-3; 10 bases match TRBD1. Germline V lookup: CDR1 SQVTM, CDR2 ANQGSEA. V gave up 6 bases and J gave up 5 bases; unmatched junction bases: 8. The CDR3 has 14 amino acids. CDR3 sequence (DNA): TGCAGCGTACCGACAGGGGGCGGGTTAGATACGCAGTATTTT. Protein product: CSVPTGGGLDTQYF.

The gene calls are TRBV15 and TRBJ2-5; D may be TRBD1 (6 bases). The CDR3 covers 15 residues. Between the trimmed V and J ends, which lost 0 bases and 5 bases, there was a span of 13 bases. The germline V gene encodes CDR1 LNHNV and CDR2 YYDKDF (reference sequence). CDR3 protein: CATSREPGAEETQYF. DNA for the CDR3: TGTGCCACCAGCAGAGAGCCAGGGGCAGAGGAGACCCAGTACTTC.

The rearrangement uses TRBV28 and TRBJ2-1; D might be TRBD2 (5 bases). This CDR3 has 16 residues. V was pared by 5 bases and J by 6 bases, with 20 bases between. The germline V gene encodes CDR1 MDHEN and CDR2 SYDVKM. For the CDR3, the DNA is TGTGCCAGCAGTGGGTATCCGGGGTGGCCGGGCAATGAGCAGTTCTTC. Translating it yields CASSGYPGWPGNEQFF.

The table lists this clone with a count of one. This sequence joins TRBV14 and TRBJ1-2; D perhaps matches TRBD1 (6 bases). The V and J ends lost 5 bases and 4 bases respectively, with 17 bases between them. Germline V gives CDR1 SGHDN, CDR2 FVKESK. The CDR3 length is 15 residues. The CDR3 sequence: CASSTYRTEIYGYTF. The CDR3 nucleotides read TGTGCCAGCAGCACCTACAGGACAGAGATCTATGGCTACACCTTC.

V usage is TRBV5-6 and J usage is TRBJ2-4, with a weak D call TRBD1 (6 bases). Germline-derived CDR1 and CDR2 are SGHDT and YYEEEE. Trimming pared 4 bases from V and 8 bases from J, leaving 16 bases between. The CDR3 loop spans 14 amino acids. CDR3 nucleotide sequence: TGTGCCAGCAGCCAAGACAGGCTCGGAGACATTCAGTACTTC. This sequence encodes CASSQDRLGDIQYF.

The chain is built from TRBV7-3 and TRBJ2-1; D is perhaps TRBD1 or TRBD2 (5 bases each). Germline assignment: CDR1 SGHTA and CDR2 FQGTGA. V lost 4 bases and J lost 8, with 15 bases in between. The CDR3 is made up of 14 amino acids. The CDR3 nucleotides are TGTGCCAGCAGCTCGCCGGGACCGATGGATGAGCAGTTCTTC. As protein: CASSSPGPMDEQFF.

V gene TRBV28 combines with J gene TRBJ2-7; TRBD1 agrees at 7 bases. This CDR3 is built from 13 residues. Germline CDR1 MDHEN, CDR2 SYDVKM. Trimming at V came to 7 bases and at J to 3 bases, leaving 6 bases not matched to a gene. CDR3 sequence reads: CASTKTGVYEQYF. Written as DNA, the CDR3 is TGTGCCAGCACCAAAACAGGGGTCTACGAGCAGTACTTC.

This sequence joins TRBV6-1 and TRBJ1-5, with 7 bases identical to TRBD1. Germline lookup yields CDR1 MNHNS and CDR2 SASEGT. The CDR3 sequence is 15 residues long. V dropped 7 bases and J dropped 5; count of bases not matched to a gene: 11. This CDR3 reads CASTESRGGDQPQHF. CDR3 bases: TGTGCCAGCACCGAAAGCAGGGGGGGGGATCAGCCCCAGCATTTT.

The rearrangement links TRBV11-2 to TRBJ1-2, with 10 bases identical to TRBD1. Germline V gene lookup returns CDR1 SGHAT and CDR2 FQNNGV. The CDR3 covers 17 residues. Trimming removed 7 bases from V and 6 bases from J; junction bases left unmatched: 17. The CDR3 protein is CASTSLRDRGRLDGYTF. The CDR3 nucleotides are TGTGCCAGCACCTCTCTGCGAGACAGGGGGCGCCTCGATGGCTACACCTTC.

Only a few counts were recorded for this clone. This chain links TRBV20-1 with TRBJ1-2, with D unclear. Germline loops: CDR1 DFQATT, CDR2 SNEGSKA (reference sequence). V gave up 6 bases and J gave up 7 bases, with 9 bases separating them. This CDR3 has 10 amino acids. CDR3 DNA: TGCAGTGCCCAGTATGGTGGCTACACCTTC. Its protein product is CSAQYGGYTF.

This chain links TRBV10-3 with TRBJ2-3, with D hard to call. The CDR3 has 14 residues. The V end was cut by 10 bases, the J end by 2 bases, with 16 bases between. Germline V lookup: CDR1 ENHRY, CDR2 SYGVKD. CDR3 in amino acids: CATSGEQYTDTQYF. CDR3 nucleotide sequence: TGTGCCACCTCTGGTGAGCAGTACACAGATACGCAGTATTTT.

This clone has just a few counts. V gene TRBV18 combines with J gene TRBJ2-5; 8 bases are a match to TRBD1. Germline lookup yields CDR1 KGHSH and CDR2 LQKENI. The CDR3 is made up of 13 amino acids. V lost 6 bases to trimming and J lost 3 bases; unmatched junction nucleotides: 3. The chain's CDR3 is CASSRQGKETQYF. CDR3 sequence (DNA): TGTGCCAGCTCCCGACAGGGGAAAGAGACCCAGTACTTC.

The chain uses TRBV28 and TRBJ2-7; 11 positions agree with TRBD2. Trimming took 6 bases from V and 8 from J; bases not matched to a gene: 15. The CDR3 runs to 16 residues. Germline CDR1 reads MDHEN; CDR2 reads SYDVKM. The CDR3: CASSSPSGRTFFKQYF. CDR3 DNA sequence: TGTGCCAGCAGCTCTCCTAGCGGGAGGACCTTTTTCAAGCAGTACTTC. Full variable domain (missing parts from reference TRBV28 and TRBJ2-7): DVKVTQSSRYLVKRTGEKVFLECVQDMDHENMFWYRQDPGLGLRLIYFSYDVKMKEKGDIPEGYSVSREKKERFSLILESASTNQTSMYLCASSSPSGRTFFKQYFGPGTRLTVT.

J is TRBJ2-3 and V is TRBV28; D is perhaps TRBD2 (5 bases). Germline CDR1 MDHEN, CDR2 SYDVKM. Trimming took off 11 bases at V and 1 base at J, with 16 bases between the two ends. The CDR3 spans 14 residues. The CDR3 DNA reads TGTGCCTGCAACCGGGAAGGAGGCACAGATACGCAGTATTTT. Its translation: CACNREGGTDTQYF.

The chain employs TRBV10-1 and TRBJ2-3; TRBD1 matches 9 bases. This CDR3 spans 13 amino acids. With V trimmed by 2 bases and J by 13 bases, 7 bases remained unmatched. Per germline, CDR1 WNHNN and CDR2 SYGVQD (reference sequence). CDR3: CASSENLGDREYF. CDR3 in DNA: TGCGCCAGCAGTGAGAACCTTGGGGACAGGGAGTATTTT.

The chain joins TRBV14 to TRBJ1-1; D gene unclear. This CDR3 spans 15 amino acids. In germline, CDR1 is SGHDN, CDR2 FVKESK. V shed 0 bases and J shed 8 bases, with 16 bases lying between them. The CDR3 DNA is TGTGCCAGCAGCCAAGAGATAAGTGGGAGGGCCGAAGCTTTCTTT. Translation gives CASSQEISGRAEAFF.

A note on this clone: The sample holds other DNA sequences that translate to the same CDR3. V usage is TRBV11-3 and J usage is TRBJ1-1; D unclear. Between the trimmed V and J ends, which lost 2 bases and 0 bases, there was a span of 4 bases. This CDR3 spans 13 amino acids. Germline V lookup: CDR1 SGHNT, CDR2 YENEEA. CDR3 residues: CASSLTVNTEAFF. The CDR3 nucleotides read TGTGCCAGCAGCTTAACAGTGAACACTGAAGCTTTCTTT.